A single sample gave rise to the 13 T cell receptor beta chains below, sequenced in a study of blood T cells in healthy people across ages. It was with a sample-barcoded 5' primer and a J-beta primer mix that a second PCR of roughly 6 to 11 cycles was run. TCRdb re-called the 5' RACE reads through MiXCR, storing one row per CDR3 protein. Here the sample spans about 970,000 distinct CDR3 sequences, roughly 51% being singletons. Sample: blood. The origin of the receptors is a woman aged 55 to 70 in good health.

This clonotype was seen a few times. This chain uses TRBV4-1 with TRBJ2-7; 7 bases are a match to TRBD2. The V gene end was trimmed by 0 bases and the J gene end by 6 bases; junction bases not matched to a gene: 11. The CDR3 is 16 amino acids. Germline CDR1 and CDR2: MGHRA and YSYEKL. The CDR3 here is CASSQDRGDGAPEQYF. The CDR3 nucleotides read TGCGCCAGCAGCCAAGATCGGGGGGACGGCGCCCCCGAGCAGTACTTC.

This clonotype was seen a few times. The V gene is TRBV4-1, the J gene TRBJ2-5; D is perhaps TRBD1 (6 bases). With 3 bases removed from V and 2 bases from J, the gap between germline ends came to 16 bases. There are 16 residues in the CDR3. Germline CDR1 is MGHRA and CDR2 is YSYEKL. CDR3 coding DNA: TGCGCCAGCAGCCAGGGGGCAGGGGAGATTCAAGAGACCCAGTACTTC. Protein: CASSQGAGEIQETQYF.

J is TRBJ2-3 and V is TRBV7-2, with D possibly TRBD1 on 6 matching bases. From germline, CDR1 is SGHTA and CDR2 FQGNSA. V shed 0 bases and J shed 0 bases, with 19 bases lying between them. The CDR3 length is 19 residues. In DNA, the CDR3 is TGTGCCAGCAGCTTAGCGTCACCCGGACAGTCACCTAGCACAGATACGCAGTATTTT. Its translation is CASSLASPGQSPSTDTQYF.

V usage is TRBV20-1 and J usage is TRBJ2-5; no definite D call. CDR1 and CDR2 (germline): DFQATT, SNEGSKA (reference sequence). V was trimmed by 2 bases and J by 0 bases, leaving 10 bases between them. This CDR3 is 14 amino acids long. CDR3 residues: CSARPSRDQETQYF. The CDR3 region has the DNA TGCAGTGCTAGACCCAGTCGGGACCAAGAGACCCAGTACTTC.

The chain couples TRBV3-1 to TRBJ2-5, with 9 positions matching TRBD1. The length of the CDR3 is 16 residues. V was pared by 1 base and J by 2 bases, with 5 bases of the junction left unmatched. Germline V gene lookup returns CDR1 LGHDT and CDR2 YNNKEL (reference sequence). The CDR3 DNA sequence: TGTGCCAGCAGCCAAGTCGGGGGACAGGGACAAGAGACCCAGTACTTC. Its translation: CASSQVGGQGQETQYF.

This clonotype was detected only a few times. The V and J genes are TRBV27 and TRBJ2-3; D unclear. There are 12 residues in the CDR3. Germline assignment: CDR1 MNHEY and CDR2 SMNVEV (reference sequence). V lost 5 bases, J lost 2 bases, and 5 bases lay in between. The chain's CDR3 is CASSEDTDTQYF. The CDR3, as DNA: TGTGCCAGCAGTGAAGACACAGATACGCAGTATTTT.

The V and J genes are TRBV2 and TRBJ2-1; D perhaps matches TRBD2 (6 bases). The CDR3 contains 16 residues. Trimming stripped 5 bases from V and 0 bases from J, with 14 bases between. CDR1 and CDR2 from the germline V gene are SNHLY and FYNNEI. CDR3 nucleotides: TGTGCCAGCAGTAGCGGGCAACACAGCTCCTACAATGAGCAGTTCTTC. It yields the protein CASSSGQHSSYNEQFF.

The chain uses TRBV20-1 and TRBJ2-1; 9 positions agree with TRBD2. Germline-derived CDR1 and CDR2 are DFQATT and SNEGSKA (reference sequence). The CDR3 has 15 residues. V shed 6 bases, J shed 1 base, and the junction held 7 bases outside the gene matches. The CDR3 nucleotides are TGCAGTGCCCTTAGCGGGAGAGAATCCTACAATGAGCAGTTCTTC. Protein sequence: CSALSGRESYNEQFF.

The V and J genes are TRBV14 and TRBJ2-5; D is possibly TRBD1 (5 bases). The ends were cut back, 0 bases at V and 1 base at J, with 9 bases in the middle. Germline CDR1 reads SGHDN; CDR2 reads FVKESK. The CDR3 is 15 amino acids. CDR3 sequence: CASSQDRQPQETQYF. CDR3 bases: TGTGCCAGCAGCCAAGATCGACAGCCCCAAGAGACCCAGTACTTC.

This clonotype has a count of ten or more. The V and J genes are TRBV9 and TRBJ2-7; D unresolved. CDR1 is SGDLS, CDR2 YYNGEE, per germline. The CDR3 spans 14 residues. V was trimmed by 0 bases and J by 2 bases, leaving 9 bases between them. The CDR3 region has the DNA TGTGCCAGCAGCGTAGACCACCGGCCCTACGAGCAGTACTTC. It codes for CASSVDHRPYEQYF.

The chain recombines TRBV20-1 with TRBJ1-2, with no clear D. Trimming shortened V by 1 base and J by 5 bases, and 14 bases separated the two germline ends. This CDR3 spans 14 amino acids. Germline V gene data show CDR1 as DFQATT and CDR2 as SNEGSKA (reference sequence). The CDR3 protein is CSARGAPSGYGYTF. Here the CDR3 DNA reads TGCAGTGCTAGAGGGGCCCCTAGCGGGTATGGCTACACCTTC.

This clonotype has more than one count but fewer than ten. This chain joins TRBV28 and TRBJ2-3; 10 nucleotides line up with TRBD1. The CDR3 spans 15 residues. Germline V gene sequence: CDR1 MDHEN, CDR2 SYDVKM. Trimming removed 6 bases from V and 6 bases from J; junction bases left unmatched: 9. This CDR3 is CASRPGQGRLDTQYF. The CDR3 DNA reads as TGTGCCAGCAGGCCGGGACAGGGGCGATTGGATACGCAGTATTTT.

The genes are TRBV20-1 and TRBJ1-5, with TRBD1 matching 8 bases. The V segment lost 3 bases and the J segment 7 bases; nucleotides outside the gene matches: 8. CDR3 size: 14 residues. Germline assignment: CDR1 DFQATT and CDR2 SNEGSKA (reference sequence). CDR3 coding DNA: TGCAGTGCTAGGGTGGACAGGGAGGGACAGCCCCAGCATTTT. It translates to CSARVDREGQPQHF.